This T cell receptor beta chain was recorded in a study of response to subunit inactivated influenza vaccine. TCRdb reanalysed the RT-PCR reads using MiXCR and keeps one entry per CDR3 protein. Among 450,000 to 600,000 distinct CDR3 sequences listed, approximately 17% were seen once. The germline V and J ends were trimmed by 4 bases and 5 bases, with 14 bases remaining between them. The CDR3 is 14 amino acids. This TCR was sampled from a man between 50 and 69 years old who received an inactivated influenza vaccine. This specimen consisted of CD4+ T cells sorted from PBMCs, obtained around 25 months after vaccination. The J gene is TRBJ2-5, the V gene TRBV12-3 or TRBV12-4; D is possibly TRBD2 (5 bases). The CDR3 sequence is CASSSSTSAETQYF. The CDR3 DNA sequence: TGTGCCAGCAGTTCTTCTACTAGTGCGGAGACCCAGTACTTC.